This TCR beta chain is from a study of follicular helper T cells after annual influenza vaccination. At the level of the study: Days 0, 7 and 28 post-vaccination were the blood draw times. Findings and caveats of the study: ICOS-CD38- cTfh most often held earlier Day 7 ICOS+CD38+ clones. Productive TCRB sequences came from only about 10-22% of cells.

This clone was seen only a few times. Its target is unknown. This sample's time point: 2014-2015 season, pre-vaccination. Cells are cTfh (non-naive CD4+CXCR5+PD-1+), split by ICOS and CD38 into double-positive or double-negative. Method: immunoSEQ multiplex PCR; TCRdb's copy keeps in-frame clones and lacks some. Among several thousand clones listed, more than 65% were seen once. The CDR3 totals 15 residues. Trimming took 5 bases from V and 0 from J; bases not matched to a gene: 4. Germline CDR1 and CDR2: SGHTA and FQGNSA. The J gene is TRBJ1-5, the V gene TRBV7-2; 7 bases map to TRBD1. The sample here was CXCR5+ CD38- circulating T follicular helper cells from blood, taken on the day of influenza vaccination. Subset of the sample: circulating Tfh, non-naive CD4+CXCR5+PD-1+ (ICOS+CD38+ or ICOS-CD38-). The sequence was collected from an adult who received the influenza vaccine. The CDR3 loop is CASSLGGLSNQPQHF. Written as DNA, the CDR3 is TGTGCCAGCAGCCTAGGGGGCCTTAGCAATCAGCCCCAGCATTTT.